The clone carrying this T cell receptor (beta chain) has just one count. Data came from immunoSEQ multiplex PCR; TCRdb stores just in-frame clones and leaves some out. This table holds 95,000 to 120,000 clones, 85% found once. V gave up 6 bases and J gave up 10 bases; unmatched junction bases: 9. CDR1 is MNHEY, CDR2 SVGAGI, per germline. This CDR3 comprises 15 residues. This record comes from a study of blood T cell repertoires in COVID-19. For the study at large: COVID-19 samples, acute and convalescent, were from the United States, Italy and Spain.

The chain combines TRBV6-5 with TRBJ2-1; 13 bases match TRBD2. The sample taken for sequencing was peripheral blood. This TCR came from a human donor in a cohort sampled during active COVID-19. CDR3 residues: CASSTTSGGPGEQFF. The CDR3, as DNA: TGTGCCAGCAGCACGACTAGCGGGGGGCCGGGGGAGCAGTTCTTC.